The clone carrying this TCR beta chain was detected ten times or more. As yet, its antigen is unknown. The data are from a study of early T cells in non-severe SARS-CoV-2 infection. General study findings and limits: CD4 and private specificities were missed by VDJdb matching, which favored anti-spike CD8 responses.

The CDR3 has 16 amino acids. V lost 0 bases and J lost 2; bases outside the gene matches: 8. The V gene's germline CDR1 is SQVTM and CDR2 ANQGSEA. Individual cDNA molecules received unique molecular identifiers during library preparation. MiXCR, run by TCRdb on the 5' RACE reads, gives a single entry per CDR3 protein. The sample lists around 83,000 distinct CDR3 sequences; 9.5% to 15% were seen once. The receptor was isolated from an adult who was a healthcare worker with PCR-confirmed SARS-CoV-2 infection or an uninfected control (not recorded which). The chain links TRBV29-1 to TRBJ2-7; 9 nucleotides agree with TRBD2. The sequences come from whole blood, collected at baseline. The CDR3 DNA sequence: TGCAGCGTTGAAGATGGTTTTGGCGGGAGGGCCTACGAGCAGTACTTC. Its translation is CSVEDGFGGRAYEQYF.